What follows are 9 T cell receptor beta chains derived from one specimen sequenced in a study of a mutant IDH1 vaccine in newly diagnosed glioma. The time point: week 5, during vaccination. The investigators gave 300 ug of mutant IDH1 20-mer peptide in each vaccine dose, together with topical imiquimod. These TCRs are of unknown antigen specificity. Libraries were prepared by immunoSEQ multiplex PCR; TCRdb keeps only in-frame clonotypes and omits some of them. The sample contains 50,000 to 65,000 clones, about 86% of which appear only once. Sequencing was performed on PBMCs, taken from a glioma patient whose treatment included an IDH1 peptide vaccine. These receptors all stem from a man between 25 and 39 years old with glioma.

This sequence joins TRBV7-9 and TRBJ1-1; D ambiguous. In germline, CDR1 is SEHNR, CDR2 FQNEAQ (reference sequence). Trimming pared 1 base from V and 1 base from J, leaving 4 bases between. The CDR3 is 13 residues long. The CDR3 spells CASSLGQNTEAFF. The CDR3, as DNA: TGTGCCAGCAGCTTAGGCCAGAACACTGAAGCTTTCTTT.

This rearrangement joins TRBV14 to TRBJ2-7, with D hard to call. This CDR3 comprises 12 residues. Germline V gene lookup returns CDR1 SGHDN and CDR2 FVKESK. Trimming took 4 bases from V and 0 from J, leaving 4 bases between them. The CDR3, as DNA: TGTGCCAGCAGCCTTAGCTCCTACGAGCAGTACTTC. Amino acids: CASSLSSYEQYF.

The chain combines TRBV11-2 with TRBJ1-2, with D maybe TRBD1 (5 bases). Between the trimmed V and J ends, which lost 5 bases and 4 bases, there was a span of 20 bases. CDR3 length: 16 amino acids. Looked up from germline, CDR1 is SGHAT and CDR2 is FQNNGV. This CDR3 reads CASSRLPPAGTYGYTF. The CDR3 nucleotides are TGTGCCAGCAGCCGACTACCCCCGGCAGGGACCTATGGCTACACCTTC.

CDR3 nucleotides: TGTGCCAGCAGCGAAAGGCCTAGCGGGCTCCGGGAGACCCAGTACTTC. It yields the protein CASSERPSGLRETQYF. V and J are TRBV6-1 and TRBJ2-5; 8 bases fit TRBD2. CDR1 is MNHNS, CDR2 SASEGT, per germline. The CDR3 covers 16 residues. J was trimmed by 5 bases and V by 6 bases; bases with no gene match: 14.

In the case of this clone: Other DNA sequences in the same sample also yield this CDR3. V gene TRBV28 combines with J gene TRBJ1-5, with TRBD1 matching 7 bases. The V gene end was trimmed by 3 bases and the J gene end by 3 bases; junction bases not matched to a gene: 5. This CDR3 comprises 15 residues. Germline loops: CDR1 MDHEN, CDR2 SYDVKM. The CDR3 DNA is TGTGCCAGCAGTTTTACAGGGGCGTTCAATCAGCCCCAGCATTTT. Amino acids: CASSFTGAFNQPQHF. Variable domain in full (rest from reference TRBV28 and TRBJ1-5): DVKVTQSSRYLVKRTGEKVFLECVQDMDHENMFWYRQDPGLGLRLIYFSYDVKMKEKGDIPEGYSVSREKKERFSLILESASTNQTSMYLCASSFTGAFNQPQHFGDGTRLSIL.

The chain combines TRBV27 with TRBJ2-5; D is undetermined. CDR1 and CDR2 from the germline V gene are MNHEY and SMNVEV (reference sequence). The CDR3 loop spans 11 amino acids. Trimming took off 8 bases at V and 5 bases at J, with 9 bases between the two ends. The CDR3 DNA reads as TGTGCCAGCCCCTATCGGGAGACCCAGTACTTC. This codes for CASPYRETQYF.

V is TRBV28 and J is TRBJ1-2; D call uncertain. CDR3 length: 13 residues. Germline CDR1 and CDR2: MDHEN and SYDVKM. With 8 bases removed from V and 2 bases from J, the gap between germline ends came to 12 bases. The CDR3 protein is CASYPYNNYGYTF. The CDR3 coding sequence is TGTGCCAGCTATCCCTACAACAACTATGGCTACACCTTC.

The CDR3 reads CASGFRLRGGATNTGELFF. As DNA, the CDR3 is TGTGCTAGTGGTTTCCGCCTCCGCGGCGGGGCGACGAACACCGGGGAGCTGTTTTTT. The gene calls are TRBV12-5 and TRBJ2-2, with D perhaps TRBD2 (6 bases). Trimming removed 3 bases at V and 0 bases at J, with 20 bases between. Germline CDR1 and CDR2: LGHNT and FRNRAP. This CDR3 region has 19 residues.

This chain connects TRBV2 to TRBJ1-1; 10 bases match TRBD1. CDR3 length: 13 amino acids. Germline loops: CDR1 SNHLY, CDR2 FYNNEI. After removal of 5 bases from V and 4 bases from J, the junction contained 1 base not matched to a gene. In nucleotides, the CDR3 is TGTGCCAGCAGTTGGACAGGGGGCACTGAAGCTTTCTTT. Protein product: CASSWTGGTEAFF.